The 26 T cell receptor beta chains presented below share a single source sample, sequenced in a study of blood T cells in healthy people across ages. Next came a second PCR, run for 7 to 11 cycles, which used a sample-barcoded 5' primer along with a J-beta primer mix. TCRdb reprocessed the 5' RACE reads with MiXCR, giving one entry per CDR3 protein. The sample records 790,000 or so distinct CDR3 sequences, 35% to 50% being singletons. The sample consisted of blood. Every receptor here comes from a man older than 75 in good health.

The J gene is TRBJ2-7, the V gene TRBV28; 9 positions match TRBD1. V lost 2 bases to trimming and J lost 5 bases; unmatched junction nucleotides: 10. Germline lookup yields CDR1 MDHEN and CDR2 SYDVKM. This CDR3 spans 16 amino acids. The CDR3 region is CASSLPLTGGRHEQYF. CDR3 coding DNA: TGTGCCAGCAGTTTACCCTTGACAGGGGGTAGGCACGAGCAGTACTTC.

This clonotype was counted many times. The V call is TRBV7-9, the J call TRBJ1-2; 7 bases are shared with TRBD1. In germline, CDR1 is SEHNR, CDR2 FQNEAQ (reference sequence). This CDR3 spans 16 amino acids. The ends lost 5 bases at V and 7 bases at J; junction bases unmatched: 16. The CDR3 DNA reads TGTGCCAGCAGCCCCACCGGTGGCAGGGGGTCAGGTGGCTACACCTTC. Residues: CASSPTGGRGSGGYTF.

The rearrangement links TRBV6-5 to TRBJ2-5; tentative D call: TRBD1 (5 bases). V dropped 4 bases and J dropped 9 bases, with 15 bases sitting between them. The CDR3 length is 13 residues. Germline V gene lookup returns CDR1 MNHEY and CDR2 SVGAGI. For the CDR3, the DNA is TGTGCCAGCAGTTTTCGACAGACTGCGGCCCAGTACTTC. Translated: CASSFRQTAAQYF.

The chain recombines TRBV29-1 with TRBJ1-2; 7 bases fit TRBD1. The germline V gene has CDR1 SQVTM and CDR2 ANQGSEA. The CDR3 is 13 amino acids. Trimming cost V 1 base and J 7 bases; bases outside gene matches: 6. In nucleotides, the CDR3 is TGCAGCGTTGAAGTAGGGGGCCTTGTTGGCTACACCTTC. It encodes CSVEVGGLVGYTF.

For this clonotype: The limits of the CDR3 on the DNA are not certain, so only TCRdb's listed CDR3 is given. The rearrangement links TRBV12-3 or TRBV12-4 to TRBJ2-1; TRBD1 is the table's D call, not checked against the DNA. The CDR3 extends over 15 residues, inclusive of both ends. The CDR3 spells CACSFLAGRGNEQFF.

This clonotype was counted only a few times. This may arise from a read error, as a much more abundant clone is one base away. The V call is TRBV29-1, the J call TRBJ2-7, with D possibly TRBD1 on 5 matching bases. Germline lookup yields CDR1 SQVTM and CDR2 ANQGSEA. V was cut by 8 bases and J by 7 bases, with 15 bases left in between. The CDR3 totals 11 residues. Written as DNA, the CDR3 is TGCAGCTCCGACAGAAGTAATGAGCAGTACTTC. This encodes CSSDRSNEQYF.

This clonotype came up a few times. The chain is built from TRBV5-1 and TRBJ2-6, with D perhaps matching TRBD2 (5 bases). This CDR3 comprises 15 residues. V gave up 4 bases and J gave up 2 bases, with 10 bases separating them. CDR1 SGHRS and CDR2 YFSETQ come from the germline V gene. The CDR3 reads CASSPDGTGANVLTF. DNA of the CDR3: TGCGCCAGCAGCCCGGACGGGACTGGGGCCAACGTCCTGACTTTC.

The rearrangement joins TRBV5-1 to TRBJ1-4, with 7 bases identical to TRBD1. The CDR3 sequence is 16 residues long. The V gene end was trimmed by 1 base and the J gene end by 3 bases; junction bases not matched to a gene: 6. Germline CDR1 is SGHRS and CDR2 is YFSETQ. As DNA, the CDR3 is TGCGCCAGCAGCTTGTATGGACAGGCCTCTAATGAAAAACTGTTTTTT. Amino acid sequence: CASSLYGQASNEKLFF.

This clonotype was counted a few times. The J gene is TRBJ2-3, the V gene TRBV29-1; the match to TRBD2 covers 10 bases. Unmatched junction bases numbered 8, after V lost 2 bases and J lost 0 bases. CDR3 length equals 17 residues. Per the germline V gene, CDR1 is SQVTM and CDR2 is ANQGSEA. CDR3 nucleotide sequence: TGCAGCGTTGAACCTAGCGGGAGTGTCACTAGCACAGATACGCAGTATTTT. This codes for CSVEPSGSVTSTDTQYF.

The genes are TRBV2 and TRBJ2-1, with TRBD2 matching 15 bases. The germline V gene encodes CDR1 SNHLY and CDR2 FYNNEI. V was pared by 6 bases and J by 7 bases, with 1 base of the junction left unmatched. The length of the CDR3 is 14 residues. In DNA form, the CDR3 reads TGTGCCAGCAGGGGGACTAGCGGGAGGAATGAGCAGTTCTTC. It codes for CASRGTSGRNEQFF.

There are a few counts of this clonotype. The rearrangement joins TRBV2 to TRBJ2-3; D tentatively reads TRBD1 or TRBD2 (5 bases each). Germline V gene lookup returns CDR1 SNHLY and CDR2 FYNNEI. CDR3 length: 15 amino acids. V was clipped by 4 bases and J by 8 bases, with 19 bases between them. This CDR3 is CASSAGTVAPGTQYF. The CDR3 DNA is TGTGCCAGCAGTGCAGGGACGGTCGCACCGGGTACGCAGTATTTT.

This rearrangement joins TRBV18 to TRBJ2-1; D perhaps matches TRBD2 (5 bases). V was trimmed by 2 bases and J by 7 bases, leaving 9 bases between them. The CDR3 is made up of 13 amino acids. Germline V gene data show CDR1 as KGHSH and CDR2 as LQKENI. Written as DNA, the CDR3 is TGTGCCAGCTCACCAGACTACGCGAATGAGCAGTTCTTC. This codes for CASSPDYANEQFF. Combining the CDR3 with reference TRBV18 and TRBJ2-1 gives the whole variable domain NAGVMQNPRHLVRRRGQEARLRCSPMKGHSHVYWYRQLPEEGLKFMVYLQKENIIDESGMPKERFSAEFPKEGPSILRIQQVVRGDSAAYFCASSPDYANEQFFGPGTRLTVL.

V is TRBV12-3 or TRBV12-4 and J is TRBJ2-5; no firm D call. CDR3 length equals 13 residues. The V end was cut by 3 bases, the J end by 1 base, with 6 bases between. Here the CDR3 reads CASSFFAQETQYF. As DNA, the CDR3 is TGTGCCAGCAGTTTCTTTGCCCAAGAGACCCAGTACTTC.

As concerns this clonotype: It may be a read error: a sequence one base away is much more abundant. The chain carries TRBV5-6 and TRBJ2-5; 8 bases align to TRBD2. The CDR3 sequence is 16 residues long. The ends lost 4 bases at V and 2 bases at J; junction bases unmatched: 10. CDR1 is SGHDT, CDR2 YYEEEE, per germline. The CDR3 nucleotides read TGTGCCAGCAGCCAAGGGGCTAGCGGGCCGCAAGAGACCCAGTACTTC. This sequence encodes CASSQGASGPQETQYF.

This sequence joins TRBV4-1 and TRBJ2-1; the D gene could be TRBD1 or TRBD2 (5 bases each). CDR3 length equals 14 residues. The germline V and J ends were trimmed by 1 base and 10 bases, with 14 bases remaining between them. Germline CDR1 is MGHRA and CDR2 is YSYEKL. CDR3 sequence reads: CASSQGAGTYEQFF. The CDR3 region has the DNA TGCGCCAGCAGCCAAGGTGCAGGGACCTACGAGCAGTTCTTC.

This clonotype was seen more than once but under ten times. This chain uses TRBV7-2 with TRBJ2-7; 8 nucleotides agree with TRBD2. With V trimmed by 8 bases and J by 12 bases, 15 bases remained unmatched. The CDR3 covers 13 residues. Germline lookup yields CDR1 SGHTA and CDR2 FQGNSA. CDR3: CASPPPGTRVAYF. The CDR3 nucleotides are TGTGCCAGCCCACCTCCCGGGACTAGGGTTGCGTACTTC.

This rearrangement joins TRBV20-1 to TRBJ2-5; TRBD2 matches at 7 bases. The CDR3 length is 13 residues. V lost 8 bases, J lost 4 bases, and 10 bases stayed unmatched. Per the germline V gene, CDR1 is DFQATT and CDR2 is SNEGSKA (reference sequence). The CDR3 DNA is TGCAGTAGCTCAGGACTAGTCGGAGAGACCCAGTACTTC. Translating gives CSSSGLVGETQYF.

Here the CDR3 DNA reads TGTGCTAGTGGTTTGGGATCCGGGACCGAAGCTTTCTTT. Protein product: CASGLGSGTEAFF. This chain uses TRBV12-5 with TRBJ1-1; D is possibly TRBD1 (5 bases). Germline CDR1 and CDR2: LGHNT and FRNRAP. V was pared by 1 base and J by 8 bases, with 11 bases between. The length of the CDR3 is 13 residues.

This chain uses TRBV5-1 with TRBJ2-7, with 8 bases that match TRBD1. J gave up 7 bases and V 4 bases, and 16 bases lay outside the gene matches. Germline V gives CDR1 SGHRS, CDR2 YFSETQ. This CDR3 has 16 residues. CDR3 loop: CASSDDRGPGDNEQYF. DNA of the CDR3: TGCGCCAGCAGCGATGACAGGGGACCAGGGGACAATGAGCAGTACTTC.

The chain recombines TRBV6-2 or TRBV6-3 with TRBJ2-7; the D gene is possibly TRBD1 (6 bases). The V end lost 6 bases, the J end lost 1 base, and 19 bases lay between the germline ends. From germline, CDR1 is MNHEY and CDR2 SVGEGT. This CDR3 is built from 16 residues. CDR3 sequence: CASRIPGQGNSYEQYF. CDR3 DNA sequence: TGTGCCAGCAGGATTCCGGGACAAGGGAATTCCTACGAGCAGTACTTC.

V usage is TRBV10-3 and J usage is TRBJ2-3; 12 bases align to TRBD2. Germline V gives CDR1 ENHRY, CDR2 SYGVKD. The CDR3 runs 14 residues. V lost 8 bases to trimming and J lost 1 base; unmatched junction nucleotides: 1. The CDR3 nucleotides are TGTGCCATCCGGACTAGCGGGGGCACAGATACGCAGTATTTT. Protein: CAIRTSGGTDTQYF.

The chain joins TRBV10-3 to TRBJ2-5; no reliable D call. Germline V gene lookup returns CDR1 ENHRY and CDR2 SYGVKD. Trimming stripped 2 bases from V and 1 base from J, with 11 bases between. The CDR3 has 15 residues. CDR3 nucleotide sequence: TGTGCCATCAGTGAGGGAAGACGGACCCAAGAGACCCAGTACTTC. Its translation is CAISEGRRTQETQYF.

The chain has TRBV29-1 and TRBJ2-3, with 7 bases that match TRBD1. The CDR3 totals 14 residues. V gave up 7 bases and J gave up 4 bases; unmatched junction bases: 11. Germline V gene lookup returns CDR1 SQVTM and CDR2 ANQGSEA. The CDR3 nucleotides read TGCAGCGCCAGCCCCACAGGGGTTTCAGATACGCAGTATTTT. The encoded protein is CSASPTGVSDTQYF.

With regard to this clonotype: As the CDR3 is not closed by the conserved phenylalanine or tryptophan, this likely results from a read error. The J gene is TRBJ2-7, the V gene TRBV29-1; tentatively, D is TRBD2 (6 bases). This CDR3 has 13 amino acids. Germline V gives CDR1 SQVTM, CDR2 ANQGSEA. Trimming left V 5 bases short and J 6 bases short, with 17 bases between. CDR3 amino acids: CSVYASGVPEQYL. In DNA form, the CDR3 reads TGCAGCGTTTACGCATCGGGGGTTCCCGAGCAGTACCTC.

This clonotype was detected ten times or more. CDR3 nucleotide sequence: TGTGCCAGCAGCTTGACACTAGCGGGAGGGCTCAGGGAGCAGTTCTTC. Amino acids: CASSLTLAGGLREQFF. This chain joins TRBV7-2 and TRBJ2-1; 13 bases match TRBD2. After removal of 3 bases from V and 10 bases from J, the junction contained 9 bases not matched to a gene. Germline CDR1 reads SGHTA; CDR2 reads FQGNSA. This CDR3 comprises 16 residues.

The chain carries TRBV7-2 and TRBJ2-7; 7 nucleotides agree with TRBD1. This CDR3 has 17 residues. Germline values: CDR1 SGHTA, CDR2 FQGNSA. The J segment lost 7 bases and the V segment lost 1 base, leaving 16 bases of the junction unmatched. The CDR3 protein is CASSLVPAVKGAREQYF. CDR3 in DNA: TGTGCCAGCAGCTTAGTACCCGCTGTGAAGGGGGCTAGAGAGCAGTACTTC.